This entry describes one T cell receptor (beta chain). Its antigen has not been determined. Base qualities were left out, and no much larger clone turns up one base away. For the CD8 naive samples, CD45RO-negative cells were positively selected for CCR7, yielding a CD45RA+CCR7+ population from which TemRA cells were excluded. The donors were healthy, HIV-negative adults who had no recently reported acute infections or vaccinations. Every donor was a Caucasian adult living in Nashville, Tennessee, USA. Blood was obtained by leukapheresis, after which PBMCs were separated by Ficoll-Histopaque density gradient centrifugation and cryopreserved in liquid nitrogen vapor phase. Analytical flow cytometry was used to check the purity and quantity of each magnetically sorted T cell population. Genomic DNA was isolated from each sorted fraction and quantified by UV absorbance on a Nanodrop 2000c. Using the deep immunoSEQ assay, multiplex PCR amplified TCR CDR3 regions from genomic DNA. Genomic DNA extracted from each cell subset was distributed evenly over all wells of several immunoSEQ 96-well plates, and each plate served as one replicate. For sorted subsets, around 0.2 ug of genomic DNA, equivalent to roughly 30,000 T cell genomes, went into each replicate PCR. Purified libraries were measured with a Qubit 3.0 fluorometer, size-checked on a Bioanalyzer 2100, and measured again with the KAPA Library Quantification kit. Each immunoSEQ 96-well plate was sequenced on its own single-read 150-cycle Illumina NextSeq 550 flow cell. Processing in the source paper ran as follows. The immunoSEQ output contained only junctional sequences without quality scores, so filtering could not match that applied to full-length reads. To assign V/J genes and CDR3, sequences were annotated against IMGT germline references using PyIR, a Python wrapper for IgBLAST v1.9. Reads were filtered out if the reads had weak V/J assignments (E-value above 1e-6), no CDR3, stop codons, out-of-frame junctions, or ambiguous translated residues. V3J clonotypes were defined as sequences sharing an identical inferred V gene, J gene, and CDR3 amino acid sequence. Percentage overlap between repertoires was calculated by dividing the number of shared unique clonotypes by the size of the smaller repertoire. Three approaches were used to assess repertoire richness: RTK rarefaction, the Chao1 estimator, and Recon v2.1 estimates of unobserved clonotypes. Generation probabilities were computed with OLGA for all TCRbeta clonotypes obtained by the gDNA method from four donors. TCRdb took over this immuneACCESS table, retaining in-frame rearrangements with V and J assigned. Such tables are incomplete; in checked studies, under half of the missing clones stem from an unresolved V gene, and the remainder is unexplained. That table is the source of V, J and clone size, and D and trimming were worked out from the DNA. Counted in this sample were around 2.1 million clones; 93% of them appeared once. The ten largest clones take up roughly 1.8% of the sample.

This specimen belongs to a study of shared clonotypes between healthy human individuals (dated by TCRdb to about 2020). Background for the entire study: A few men and a couple of women, aged 18 to 49 years, made up the cohort. For each donor, CD4 naive and CD4 memory were each run on three plates, CD8 naive on two plates, and CD8 memory on one plate. Different laboratories and diverse techniques were used to prepare libraries and sequence TCR repertoires, to increase sequencing depth and limit assay-specific biases. Per donor, leukapheresis produced somewhere between about 0.94 and 10 billion PBMCs. Blood TCR repertoires of roughly 5 healthy adults were deeply sequenced to estimate repertoire size and the extent of clonotype sharing between individuals.

The CDR3 goes from the cysteine to the phenylalanine over 18 residues. The retained sequence is limited to the CDR3, 54 bases, with the frame set at the first base. CDR1 and CDR2 are drawn from the germline V gene: MDHEN, SYDVKM. V ends up 6 bases short and J 15 bases short, with an unmatched junction base count of 26. Overall results and qualifications from the work: The genetic and exposure-history diversity represented was limited by the small number of donors. Incomplete sequencing was indicated by rarefaction of sorted-subset datasets, despite the large sequencing depth. Compared with non-shared clonotypes, the clonotypes found in all four sorted-subset donors had higher generation probabilities. Pairwise subsampling led to the expectation that sequencing depth would affect the degree of clonotype sharing among donors. Approximately 5% of naive CD4, more than 3% of naive CD8, approximately 2.2% of memory CD4, and roughly 0.4% of memory CD8 clonotypes were shared across four donors. Sampling was restricted to blood, and TCR repertoires in tissue are likely to differ from TCR repertoires in blood. Larger estimated clonotype richness was generally found for naive subsets than for memory subsets.

The TCR comes from a man younger than 35 in good health. Some clones in this sample may be carry-over from other donors' samples. Sequenced material: naive CD8+ T cells from PBMCs. The cell subset or site tag for this specimen amounts to: CD45RA+CCR7+. The rearrangement joined TRBV28 to TRBJ2-1; TRBD2 aligns with 10 central bases. The CDR3 protein is CASSPIFGAPAGGPSRFF. The DNA sequence reads TGTGCCAGCAGCCCGATATTCGGGGCTCCAGCGGGAGGGCCAAGTCGGTTCTTC.